Listed below are T cell receptor beta chains from one sample, sequenced in a study of shared clonotypes between healthy human individuals. Clones were read by immunoSEQ multiplex PCR, and TCRdb kept only the in-frame ones, dropping some. The sample yields roughly 2.4 million clones, nearly 97% seen once. Specimen: naive CD4+ T cells sorted from blood. All receptors come from a young man in good health. CDR3s include the opening cysteine and the closing phenylalanine or tryptophan. D genes are given only for firm matches.

cdr3_aa d_call v_call cdr3_length
CASSLASGAYNEQFF TRBD2 TRBV11-2 15
CASSSDSYNSPLHF . TRBV5-1 14
CASSLRQKEEKLFF . TRBV5-6 14
CAWTRGKATPGELFF . TRBV30 15
CASRGSSAEAFF . TRBV6-1 12
CASRQGEETQYF TRBD1 TRBV5-1 12
CASSRRLDRGSYEQYF TRBD1 TRBV7-2 16
CASSISSGKYEQYF TRBD2 TRBV19 14
CASSEAWDRAPYEQYF TRBD1 TRBV6-1 16
CASIEIASSYNSPLHF . TRBV6-1 16
CASSEGRSGIEQYF TRBD2 TRBV10-1 14
CASSEDRGRGDEQFF TRBD1 TRBV5-1 15
CASSLVSGAAYEQYF . TRBV7-2 15
CASRQLAGGPVQYF TRBD2 TRBV4-1 14
CASSLDRLEAFF . TRBV5-4 12
CASSLPRTSMNDEQFF TRBD2 TRBV5-4 16
CASSGDRTFNSPLHF TRBD1 TRBV6-1 15
CATRRDYEQYF . TRBV6-5 11
CASSQDWAGGTNEQFF TRBD2 TRBV4-2 16
CASSSRTSAPYNEQFF . TRBV6-5 16
CASTRRGAPPYGYTF . TRBV19 15
CASSDRPNTEAFF . TRBV19 13
CASSPGVQGSYNEQFF . TRBV18 16
CASSLRDRGPYEQYF TRBD1 TRBV11-2 15
CASSLPLLATNEQFF . TRBV5-8 15
CAISENRADTGELFF . TRBV10-3 15
CAISEGGGSYEQYF . TRBV10-3 14
CASSPGRGSYEQYF . TRBV18 14
CASSWGLAESTGELFF TRBD2 TRBV5-6 16
CASSTSGRSNSPLHF . TRBV7-8 15
CSVATGGRYGYTF . TRBV29-1 13
CASREGTGRNTIYF TRBD1 TRBV6-5 14
CASIRAGGGQPQHF TRBD1 TRBV6-1 14
CASSLPGAGADTEAFF . TRBV7-9 16
CAITRQAMNTEAFF . TRBV10-3 14
CASSLRGGDYAGELFF TRBD1 TRBV5-1 16
CASSWSFGAGNTEAFF . TRBV6-6 16
CASRERGTGTGYGYTF TRBD1 TRBV19 16
CASSALAGAWETQYF . TRBV18 15
CASSYPTTGGLGEAFF TRBD1 TRBV6-6 16
CASSGEGGRPYGYTF . TRBV7-8 15